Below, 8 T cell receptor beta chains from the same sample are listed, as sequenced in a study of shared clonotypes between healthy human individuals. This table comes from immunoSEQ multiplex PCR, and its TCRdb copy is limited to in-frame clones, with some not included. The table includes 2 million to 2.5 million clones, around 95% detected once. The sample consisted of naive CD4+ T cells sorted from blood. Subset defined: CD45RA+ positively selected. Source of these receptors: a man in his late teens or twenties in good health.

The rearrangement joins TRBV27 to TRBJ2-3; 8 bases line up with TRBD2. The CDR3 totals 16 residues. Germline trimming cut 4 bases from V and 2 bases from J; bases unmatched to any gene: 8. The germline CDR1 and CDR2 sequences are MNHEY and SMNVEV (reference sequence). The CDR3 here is CASSYTGTSNTDTQYF. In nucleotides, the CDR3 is TGTGCCAGCAGTTATACCGGGACTAGTAACACAGATACGCAGTATTTT.

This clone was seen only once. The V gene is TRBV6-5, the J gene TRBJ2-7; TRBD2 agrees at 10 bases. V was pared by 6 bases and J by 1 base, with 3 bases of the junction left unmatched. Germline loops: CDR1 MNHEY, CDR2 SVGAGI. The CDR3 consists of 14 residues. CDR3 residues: CASRLAGGSYEQYF. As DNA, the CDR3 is TGTGCCAGCAGATTAGCGGGAGGTTCCTACGAGCAGTACTTC.

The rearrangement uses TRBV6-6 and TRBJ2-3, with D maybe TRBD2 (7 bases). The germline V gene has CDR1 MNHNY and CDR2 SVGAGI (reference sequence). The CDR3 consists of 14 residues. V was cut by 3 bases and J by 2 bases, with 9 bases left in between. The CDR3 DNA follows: TGTGCCAGCAGTTATGCGGGGGCCACAGATACGCAGTATTTT. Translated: CASSYAGATDTQYF.

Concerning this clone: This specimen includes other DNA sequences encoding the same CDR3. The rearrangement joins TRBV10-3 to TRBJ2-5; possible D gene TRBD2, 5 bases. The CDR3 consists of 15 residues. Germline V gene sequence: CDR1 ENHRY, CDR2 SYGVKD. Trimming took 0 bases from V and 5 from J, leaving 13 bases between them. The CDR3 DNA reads TGTGCCATCAGTGAGTCCGCGGGTATCGGGGAGACCCAGTACTTC. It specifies CAISESAGIGETQYF.

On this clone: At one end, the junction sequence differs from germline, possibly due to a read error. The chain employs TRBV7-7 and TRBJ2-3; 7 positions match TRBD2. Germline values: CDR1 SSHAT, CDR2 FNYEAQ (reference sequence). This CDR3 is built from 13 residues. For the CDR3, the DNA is TGTGCTAGCAGCTTAGGGAGGGCAGATACGCAGTATTTT. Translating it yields CASSLGRADTQYF.

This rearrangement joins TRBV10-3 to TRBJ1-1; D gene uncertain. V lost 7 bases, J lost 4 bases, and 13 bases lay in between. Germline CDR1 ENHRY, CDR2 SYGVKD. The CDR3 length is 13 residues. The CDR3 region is CAITTRVSTEAFF. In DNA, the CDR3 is TGTGCCATCACGACGAGGGTAAGCACTGAAGCTTTCTTT.

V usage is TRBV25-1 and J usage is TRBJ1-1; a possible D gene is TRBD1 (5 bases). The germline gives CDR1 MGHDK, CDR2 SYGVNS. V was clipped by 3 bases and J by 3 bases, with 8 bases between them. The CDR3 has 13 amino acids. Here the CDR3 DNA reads TGTGCCAGCAGTGACAGGGCGTACACTGAAGCTTTCTTT. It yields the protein CASSDRAYTEAFF.

The CDR3 here is CASSYNGVGRGGYTF. The CDR3 DNA reads as TGTGCCAGCAGTTACAATGGTGTGGGACGGGGTGGCTACACCTTC. The V and J genes are TRBV6-5 and TRBJ1-2; TRBD1 might be the D (5 bases). The CDR3 runs 15 residues. Trimming took off 2 bases at V and 7 bases at J, with 17 bases between the two ends. The germline V gene has CDR1 MNHEY and CDR2 SVGAGI.